This T cell receptor (beta chain) was recovered during a study of blood T cells in healthy people across ages. Overall study results and limits: Donors of long life had a larger count of naive CD4+ cells and greater diversity than aged donors. In the absence of known donor CMV status, changes in expanded clonotypes were possibly confounded.

Peripheral blood samples of around 9.8 milliliters were drawn from each donor. A second PCR of roughly 7 to 11 cycles used a sample-barcoded 5' primer and a J-beta primer mix. CDR3-containing paired-end reads numbering at least 2.5 million came from each sample. In TCRdb, the 5' RACE reads were re-called with MiXCR into one record per CDR3 protein. The sample lists about 810,000 distinct CDR3 sequences, approximately 35% seen once, with over 10% in the top ten. This clonotype was observed many times. Its cognate antigen is unknown. The V end lost 4 bases, the J end lost 3 bases, and 8 bases lay between the germline ends. The CDR3 covers 13 residues. The germline V gene has CDR1 MRHNA and CDR2 SNTAGT.

Sample: blood. This sequence joins TRBV6-4 and TRBJ2-3; TRBD2 might be the D (5 bases). This receptor was obtained from a man aged 18 to 30 in good health. Written as DNA, the CDR3 is TGTGCCAGCAGTGGTGGGGAGACAGATACGCAGTATTTT. This codes for CASSGGETDTQYF.